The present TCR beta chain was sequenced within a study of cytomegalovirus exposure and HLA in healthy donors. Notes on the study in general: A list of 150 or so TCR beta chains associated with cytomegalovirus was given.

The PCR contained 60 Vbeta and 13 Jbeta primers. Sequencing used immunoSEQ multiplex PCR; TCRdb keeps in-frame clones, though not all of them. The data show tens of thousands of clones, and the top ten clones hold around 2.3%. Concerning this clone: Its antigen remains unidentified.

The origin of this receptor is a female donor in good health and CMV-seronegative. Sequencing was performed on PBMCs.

CDR3 sequence reads: CASSNSGGNEQYF. Here the CDR3 DNA reads TGTGCCAGTAGTAATTCAGGGGGGAACGAGCAGTACTTC. The chain recombines TRBV19 with TRBJ2-7, with D perhaps matching TRBD1 (7 bases). V gave up 4 bases and J gave up 5 bases, with 12 bases separating them. The CDR3 is made up of 13 amino acids. The germline gives CDR1 LNHDA, CDR2 SQIVND (reference sequence).